Below are 9 T cell receptor beta chains sequenced from a single sample in a study of blood T cell repertoires in COVID-19. Using immunoSEQ multiplex PCR, the repertoire was profiled, and TCRdb retains in-frame clones only, with some absent. The table has 130,000 to 150,000 clones, around 89% seen once. The sequenced sample consisted of PBMCs or T cells enriched from blood (not recorded which). Receptors originate from a woman in her twenties or thirties with acute COVID-19.

This chain links TRBV27 with TRBJ1-6, with 9 bases that match TRBD1. Germline CDR1 is MNHEY and CDR2 is SMNVEV (reference sequence). The length of the CDR3 is 17 residues. J lost 3 bases, V lost 3 bases, and 6 bases had no gene match. DNA for the CDR3: TGTGCCAGCAGTTTTTCGAAGACAGGGGGCTATAATTCACCCCTCCACTTT. It yields the protein CASSFSKTGGYNSPLHF.

DNA for the CDR3: TGTGCCAGCAGTTTTTCCCCCGGCGAGCAGTACTTC. It encodes CASSFSPGEQYF. The V gene is TRBV28, the J gene TRBJ2-7; no firm D call. Trimming shortened V by 3 bases and J by 6 bases, and 9 bases separated the two germline ends. The CDR3 runs 12 residues. Germline CDR1 and CDR2: MDHEN and SYDVKM.

CDR3 region: CASSGGLAGQETQYF. CDR3 sequence (DNA): TGTGCCAGCAGCGGGGGACTAGCGGGGCAAGAGACCCAGTACTTC. The chain combines TRBV11-2 with TRBJ2-5; 13 bases are shared with TRBD2. This CDR3 spans 15 amino acids. The V and J ends lost 5 bases and 2 bases, in that order; junction bases with no gene match: 2. Germline CDR1 and CDR2: SGHAT and FQNNGV. Drawing the rest from reference TRBV11-2 and TRBJ2-5, the complete variable domain is EAGVAQSPRYKIIEKRQSVAFWCNPISGHATLYWYQQILGQGPKLLIQFQNNGVVDDSQLPKDRFSAERLKGVDSTLKIQPAKLEDSAVYLCASSGGLAGQETQYFGPGTRLLVL.

This chain joins TRBV9 and TRBJ2-5, with TRBD1 matching over 9 bases. Germline CDR1 reads SGDLS; CDR2 reads YYNGEE. Germline trimming cut 1 base from V and 4 bases from J; bases unmatched to any gene: 5. The CDR3 is 15 residues long. The CDR3 DNA sequence: TGTGCCAGCAGCGTAACAGGGGGCGCGGCAGAGACCCAGTACTTC. Its translation: CASSVTGGAAETQYF.

This rearrangement joins TRBV6-1 to TRBJ2-7, with TRBD2 matching over 12 bases. The CDR3 totals 15 residues. J gave up 6 bases and V 2 bases, and 5 bases lay outside the gene matches. CDR1 and CDR2 from the germline V gene are MNHNS and SASEGT. The CDR3 DNA follows: TGTGCCAGCAGTGAACGACTAGCGGGAGTTGGCGAGCAGTACTTC. Its protein product is CASSERLAGVGEQYF.

The chain employs TRBV12-3 or TRBV12-4 and TRBJ2-2; D is uncertain. The V end was cut by 4 bases, the J end by 7 bases, with 10 bases between. The CDR3 totals 13 residues. CDR3 region: CASSSYSHGELFF. CDR3 in DNA: TGTGCCAGCAGTTCCTACAGTCACGGGGAGCTGTTTTTT.

The chain has TRBV28 and TRBJ2-1; 11 positions agree with TRBD2. CDR1 and CDR2 (germline): MDHEN, SYDVKM. There are 15 residues in the CDR3. V was clipped by 6 bases and J by 3 bases; unmatched bases: 4. CDR3 bases: TGTGCCAGCAGACTACTAGCGGGAGACTACAATGAGCAGTTCTTC. Amino acids: CASRLLAGDYNEQFF.

The chain combines TRBV20-1 with TRBJ1-2; 9 bases match TRBD1. With 8 bases clipped from V and 5 bases from J, the junction kept 3 bases outside the gene matches. CDR1 and CDR2 (germline): DFQATT, SNEGSKA (reference sequence). The CDR3 runs 11 residues. The CDR3 region is CSHDRGYGYTF. The CDR3 DNA is TGCAGTCATGACAGGGGGTATGGCTACACCTTC.

The V call is TRBV27, the J call TRBJ2-3; 9 positions match TRBD2. CDR1 is MNHEY and CDR2 is SMNVEV in the germline V gene (reference sequence). The CDR3 loop spans 15 amino acids. Losses at the gene ends were 6 bases for V and 7 bases for J; bases not matched to a gene: 11. The DNA for the CDR3 is TGTGCCAGCAGGAAGCGGGGGGAGGAGCTATATACGCAGTATTTT. Its translation: CASRKRGEELYTQYF.